This TCR beta chain came from a study of blood T cell repertoires in COVID-19. Turning to the study itself: Researchers got acute and convalescent COVID-19 samples from the United States, Italy and Spain. From T cells, B-cell-depleted T cells, or PBMCs came the material, which was cDNA or gDNA.

Original handling: It was from reference gene primer amplification that nucleated cell counts were estimated. This table comes from immunoSEQ multiplex PCR, and its TCRdb copy is limited to in-frame clones, with some not included. The V and J calls and clone size come from that table; D and trimming were worked out from the DNA. The sample has about 150,000 clones, about 90% seen once; the top ten hold 2% to 2.5%. V lost 2 bases and J 0 bases, leaving 11 bases between the germline ends. This CDR3 region has 15 residues. Germline assignment: CDR1 MNHEY and CDR2 SVGAGI. The clonotype originates from a human donor in a cohort sampled during active COVID-19. The sample was peripheral blood. The genes are TRBV6-5 and TRBJ2-7, with a possible D match to TRBD2 (6 bases). The CDR3 spells CASSYEGTPSYEQYF. The CDR3 bases are TGTGCCAGCAGTTACGAGGGGACTCCCTCCTACGAGCAGTACTTC.